Listed below are T cell receptor beta chains from one sample, sequenced in a study of read filtering for tumor transcriptome and immune sequencing. TCRdb recomputed calls from the reads with MiXCR, one row per CDR3 protein. This repertoire shows about 38,000 distinct CDR3 sequences, approximately 15% found once; its top ten account for roughly 18%. Sequenced sample: a population of CD138-negative cells sorted from bone marrow. Receptors originate from a donor at least 40 years old with multiple myeloma. Both conserved end residues are part of each CDR3. D genes are given only for firm matches. The size entry is marked missing in some rows and otherwise reads once, few, many or a size class.

j_gene	abundance	d_gene	v_gene	CDR3aa	CDR3nt
TRBJ1-1	many	TRBD1	TRBV5-1	CASSLDRTGEAFF	TGCGCCAGCAGCTTGGACCGGACAGGGGAAGCTTTCTTT
TRBJ2-2	many	.	TRBV5-1	CASRPAGVDTGELFF	TGCGCCAGCCGACCGGCCGGGGTCGACACCGGGGAGCTGTTTTTT
TRBJ2-5	many	TRBD1	TRBV10-3	CAIRGQHQETQYF	TGTGCCATCAGGGGACAGCACCAAGAGACCCAGTACTTC
TRBJ1-1	many	TRBD1	TRBV6-5	CASSWTGGATFF	TGTGCCAGCAGTTGGACAGGGGGCGCAACTTTCTTT
TRBJ1-2	many	TRBD1	TRBV4-3	CASSQAYETGVRGYTF	TGCGCCAGCAGCCAAGCCTATGAGACAGGGGTTAGGGGCTACACCTTC
TRBJ1-5	.	.	TRBV2	CASSGLDSNQPQHF	TGTGCCAGCAGTGGCTTAGATAGCAATCAGCCCCAGCATTTT
TRBJ2-7	many	.	TRBV5-5	CASSLEQWSSYEQYF	TGTGCCAGCAGCTTGGAACAGTGGAGCTCCTACGAGCAGTACTTC
TRBJ1-3	many	.	TRBV29-1	CSAISGNTIYF	TGCAGCGCCATCTCTGGAAACACCATATATTTT
TRBJ2-2	many	.	TRBV10-3	CAISKGRTGELFF	TGTGCCATCAGTAAAGGGCGAACCGGGGAGCTGTTTTTT
TRBJ2-7	many	TRBD1	TRBV28	CASSPPGTGHYEQYF	TGTGCCAGCAGCCCCCCCGGGACAGGGCATTACGAGCAGTACTTC
TRBJ2-7	many	.	TRBV28	CASSGSYYEQYF	TGTGCCAGCAGCGGGAGTTACTACGAGCAGTACTTC
TRBJ2-7	.	TRBD1	TRBV2	CASSADRVLSYEQYF	TGTGCCAGCAGCGCAGACAGGGTCCTCTCCTACGAGCAGTACTTC
TRBJ2-5	many	TRBD1	TRBV5-1	CASSDKADRGKTQYF	TGCGCCAGCAGCGATAAAGCGGACAGGGGAAAGACCCAGTACTTC
TRBJ2-2	medium-sized	.	TRBV20-1	CSANKQNTGELFF	TGCAGTGCCAACAAACAGAACACCGGGGAGCTGTTTTTT
TRBJ2-3	many	.	TRBV7-3	CASSLLGGAVDTQYF	TGTGCCAGCAGCCTTTTGGGGGGGGCCGTAGATACGCAGTATTTT
TRBJ2-5	many	.	TRBV20-1	CSARVPGGGEETQYF	TGCAGTGCTAGAGTTCCCGGGGGAGGCGAAGAGACCCAGTACTTC
TRBJ2-3	many	.	TRBV9	CASSVEGRLTDTQYF	TGTGCCAGCAGCGTAGAGGGCAGACTCACAGATACGCAGTATTTT
TRBJ1-1	many	.	TRBV5-1	CASSQSGNTEAFF	TGCGCCAGCAGCCAGTCGGGAAACACTGAAGCTTTCTTT
TRBJ1-1	many	TRBD1	TRBV11-2	CASSFTGGVTEAFF	TGTGCCAGCAGCTTTACAGGGGGGGTCACTGAAGCTTTCTTT
TRBJ2-7	many	TRBD2	TRBV30	CAWSAWEGEQYF	TGTGCCTGGAGTGCCTGGGAGGGCGAGCAGTACTTC
TRBJ2-5	.	TRBD1	TRBV29-1	CSAGQGKGGETQYF	TGCAGCGCTGGACAGGGAAAGGGCGGGGAGACCCAGTACTTC
TRBJ1-2	many	.	TRBV6-2/TRBV6-3	CASTWDTGGTDYGYTF	TGTGCCAGCACCTGGGACACCGGTGGCACAGACTATGGCTACACCTTC
TRBJ2-3	.	TRBD2	TRBV9	CASSPRVRPGLASFTQYF	TGTGCCAGCAGCCCCCGGGTCCGACCGGGACTAGCTTCATTTACGCAGTATTTT
TRBJ2-1	medium-sized	.	TRBV4-3	CASSHHSWNEQFF	TGCGCCAGCAGCCATCACTCTTGGAATGAGCAGTTCTTC
TRBJ2-7	.	TRBD2	TRBV2	CASSDAGAYEQYF	TGTGCCAGCAGTGATGCGGGGGCCTACGAGCAGTACTTC
TRBJ1-6	many	.	TRBV5-1	CASSLDGYSNSPLHF	TGCGCCAGCAGCTTGGACGGATACTCGAATTCACCCCTCCACTTT
TRBJ1-2	many	TRBD1	TRBV7-9	CASSPSRGDRNYGYTF	TGTGCCAGCAGCCCATCACGGGGGGACAGGAACTATGGCTACACCTTC
TRBJ2-1	.	.	TRBV27	CASGGLGNEQFF	TGTGCCAGCGGGGGCCTAGGCAATGAGCAGTTCTTC
TRBJ1-2	few	.	TRBV10-3	CAISESYSSLPYGYTF	TGTGCCATCAGTGAGTCATACAGTTCACTACCCTATGGCTACACCTTC
TRBJ1-6	many	.	TRBV27	CASSFMNSPLHF	TGTGCCAGCAGTTTCATGAATTCACCCCTCCACTTT
TRBJ1-2	many	TRBD1	TRBV5-1	CASSLHRGLFGYTF	TGCGCCAGCAGCTTGCACAGGGGGCTGTTTGGCTACACCTTC
TRBJ2-5	.	.	TRBV3-1	CASRLTKQETLYF	TGTGCCAGCAGACTGACTAAACAAGAGACCCTGTACTTC